These 3 T cell receptor beta chains were all obtained from the same sample, sequenced in a study of technical replicates of blood from several donors (dated by TCRdb to the late 2010s). Library preparation used the immunoSEQ multiplex PCR assay. Here the immuneACCESS table is served through TCRdb, limited to in-frame sequences with V and J called. Missing clones are a known gap in these copies; in checked studies unresolved V genes cover under half, and the rest lacks a known reason. The sample has about 56,000 clones on record, roughly 93% of them singletons. The ten most abundant clones make up less than 5.5% of the sample. Sequencing was done on a sample of PBMCs. The origin of the receptors is a human donor in good health. Some clones in this sample may be carry-over from other donors' samples.

V and J are TRBV7-2 and TRBJ1-6; maybe TRBD1 (5 bases). Germline lookup yields CDR1 SGHTA and CDR2 FQGNSA. This CDR3 has 14 residues. Trimming took off 1 base at V and 13 bases at J, with 14 bases between the two ends. This chain's CDR3 is CASSLDTLGLPLHF. CDR3 sequence (DNA): TGTGCCAGCAGCTTAGACACCTTGGGGCTTCCCCTCCACTTT.

This clone was seen only once. The chain is built from TRBV4-1 and TRBJ1-5; no reliable D call. The CDR3 extends over 16 amino acids. V was shortened by 0 bases and J by 1 base, with 10 bases between the two germline ends. Germline CDR1 reads MGHRA; CDR2 reads YSYEKL. CDR3 sequence reads: CASSQDRVTSNQPQHF. For the CDR3, the DNA is TGCGCCAGCAGCCAAGATCGTGTAACAAGCAATCAGCCCCAGCATTTT.

This clone was seen once. V usage is TRBV19 and J usage is TRBJ2-3, with 10 bases that match TRBD2. The CDR3 is 16 residues long. After removal of 3 bases from V and 1 base from J, the junction contained 4 bases not matched to a gene. Germline V gene data show CDR1 as LNHDA and CDR2 as SQIVND (reference sequence). In DNA, the CDR3 is TGTGCCAGTAGTATCCGAGCGGGGGGGGGCACAGATACGCAGTATTTT. This gives the protein CASSIRAGGGTDTQYF.